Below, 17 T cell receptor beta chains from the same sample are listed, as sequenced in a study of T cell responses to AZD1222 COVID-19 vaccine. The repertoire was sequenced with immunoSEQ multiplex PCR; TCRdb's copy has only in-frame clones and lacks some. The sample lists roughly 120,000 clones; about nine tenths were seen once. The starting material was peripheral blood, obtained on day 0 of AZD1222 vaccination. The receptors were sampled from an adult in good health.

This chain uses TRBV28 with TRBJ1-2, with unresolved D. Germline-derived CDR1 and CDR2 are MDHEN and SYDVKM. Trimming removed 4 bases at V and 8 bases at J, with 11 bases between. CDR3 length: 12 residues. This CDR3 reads CASSYIDRGYTF. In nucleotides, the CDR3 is TGTGCCAGCAGTTACATCGATAGGGGCTACACCTTC.

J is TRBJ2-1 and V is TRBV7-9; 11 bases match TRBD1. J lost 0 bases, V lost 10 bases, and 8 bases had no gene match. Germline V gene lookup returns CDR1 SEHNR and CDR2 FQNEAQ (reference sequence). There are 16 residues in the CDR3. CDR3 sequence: CAIRDRGEDSYNEQFF. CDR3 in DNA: TGTGCCATCCGGGACAGGGGGGAGGACTCCTACAATGAGCAGTTCTTC. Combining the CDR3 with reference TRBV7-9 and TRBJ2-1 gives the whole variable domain DTGVSQNPRHKITKRGQNVTFRCDPISEHNRLYWYRQTLGQGPEFLTYFQNEAQLEKSRLLSDRFSAERPKGSFSTLEIQRTEQGDSAMYLCAIRDRGEDSYNEQFFGPGTRLTVL.

The DNA for the CDR3 is TGTGCCAGCAGCCCCGGGGGAGGGAGGTATGGCTACACCTTC. This encodes CASSPGGGRYGYTF. The chain employs TRBV3-1 (or the pseudogene TRBV3-2) and TRBJ1-2; TRBD1 might be the D (5 bases). CDR3 size: 14 residues. With 4 bases removed from V and 5 bases from J, the gap between germline ends came to 14 bases. Germline loops: CDR1 LGHDT, CDR2 YNNKEL (reference sequence).

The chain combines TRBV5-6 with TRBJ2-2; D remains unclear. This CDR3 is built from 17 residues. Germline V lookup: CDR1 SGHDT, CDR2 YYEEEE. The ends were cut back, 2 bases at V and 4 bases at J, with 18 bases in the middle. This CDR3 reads CASSFPPSRETTGELFF. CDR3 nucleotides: TGTGCCAGCAGCTTTCCTCCGTCGAGAGAAACCACCGGGGAGCTGTTTTTT. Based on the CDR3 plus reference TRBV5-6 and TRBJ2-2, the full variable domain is DAGVTQSPTHLIKTRGQQVTLRCSPKSGHDTVSWYQQALGQGPQFIFQYYEEEERQRGNFPDRFSGHQFPNYSSELNVNALLLGDSALYLCASSFPPSRETTGELFFGEGSRLTVL.

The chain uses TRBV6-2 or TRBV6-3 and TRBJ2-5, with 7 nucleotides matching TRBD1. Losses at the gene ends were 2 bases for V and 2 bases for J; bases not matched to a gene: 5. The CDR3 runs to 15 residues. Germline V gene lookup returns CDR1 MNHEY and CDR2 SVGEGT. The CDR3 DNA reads TGTGCCAGCAGTTACCAGGGGGACGGTCAAGAGACCCAGTACTTC. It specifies CASSYQGDGQETQYF.

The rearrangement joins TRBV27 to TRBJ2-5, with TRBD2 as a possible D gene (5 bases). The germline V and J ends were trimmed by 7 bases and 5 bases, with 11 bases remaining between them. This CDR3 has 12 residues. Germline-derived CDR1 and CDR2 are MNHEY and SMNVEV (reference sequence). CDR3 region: CASTGPGETQYF. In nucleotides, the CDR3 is TGTGCCAGCACCGGCCCGGGGGAGACCCAGTACTTC.

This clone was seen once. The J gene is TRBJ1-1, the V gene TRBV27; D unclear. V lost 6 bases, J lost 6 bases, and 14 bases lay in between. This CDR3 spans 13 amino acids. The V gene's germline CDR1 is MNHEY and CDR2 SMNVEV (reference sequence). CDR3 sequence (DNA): TGTGCCAGCAGGTTTTTTAGCGGGGCTGAAGCTTTCTTT. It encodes CASRFFSGAEAFF.

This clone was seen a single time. CDR3 sequence (DNA): TGCGCCAGCAGGGGGGGGGACCAGCCCCAGCATTTT. Protein product: CASRGGDQPQHF. The chain joins TRBV5-1 to TRBJ1-5, with a weak D call TRBD1 (5 bases). This CDR3 has 12 residues. V shed 5 bases and J shed 7 bases, with 10 bases lying between them. The germline V gene encodes CDR1 SGHRS and CDR2 YFSETQ.

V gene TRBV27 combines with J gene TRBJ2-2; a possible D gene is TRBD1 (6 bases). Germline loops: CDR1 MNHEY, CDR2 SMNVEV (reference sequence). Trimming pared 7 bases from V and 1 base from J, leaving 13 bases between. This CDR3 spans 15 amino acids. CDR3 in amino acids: CASTKGVLNTGELFF. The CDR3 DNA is TGTGCCAGCACCAAGGGGGTCCTGAACACCGGGGAGCTGTTTTTT.

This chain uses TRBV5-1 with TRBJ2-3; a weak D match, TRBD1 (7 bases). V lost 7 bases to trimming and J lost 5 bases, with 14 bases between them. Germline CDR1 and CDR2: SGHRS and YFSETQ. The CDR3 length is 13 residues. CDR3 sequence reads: CASFGQEGDTQYF. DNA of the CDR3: TGCGCCAGCTTCGGACAGGAGGGAGATACGCAGTATTTT. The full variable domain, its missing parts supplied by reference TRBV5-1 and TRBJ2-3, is KAGVTQTPRYLIKTRGQQVTLSCSPISGHRSVSWYQQTPGQGLQFLFEYFSETQRNKGNFPGRFSGRQFSNSRSEMNVSTLELGDSALYLCASFGQEGDTQYFGPGTRLTVL.

CDR3 DNA sequence: TGTGCCAGCAGCCCCGGTTATTTTGGCAATCAGCCCCAGCATTTT. It codes for CASSPGYFGNQPQHF. The chain employs TRBV3-1 (or the pseudogene TRBV3-2) and TRBJ1-5; no reliable D call. Germline V lookup: CDR1 LGHDT, CDR2 YNNKEL (reference sequence). V was clipped by 4 bases and J by 2 bases, with 12 bases between them. This CDR3 is built from 15 residues.

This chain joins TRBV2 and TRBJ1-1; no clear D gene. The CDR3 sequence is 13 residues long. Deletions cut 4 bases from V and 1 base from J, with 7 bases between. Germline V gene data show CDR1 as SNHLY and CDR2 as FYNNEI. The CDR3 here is CASSGVANTEAFF. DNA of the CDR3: TGTGCCAGCAGTGGGGTTGCGAACACTGAAGCTTTCTTT.

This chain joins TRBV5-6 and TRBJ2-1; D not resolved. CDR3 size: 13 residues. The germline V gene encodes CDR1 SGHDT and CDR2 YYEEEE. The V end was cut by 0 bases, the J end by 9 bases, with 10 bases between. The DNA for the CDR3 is TGTGCCAGCAGCTTGGTAGCTAACGGTGAGCAGTTCTTC. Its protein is CASSLVANGEQFF. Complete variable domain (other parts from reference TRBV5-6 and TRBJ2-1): DAGVTQSPTHLIKTRGQQVTLRCSPKSGHDTVSWYQQALGQGPQFIFQYYEEEERQRGNFPDRFSGHQFPNYSSELNVNALLLGDSALYLCASSLVANGEQFFGPGTRLTVL.

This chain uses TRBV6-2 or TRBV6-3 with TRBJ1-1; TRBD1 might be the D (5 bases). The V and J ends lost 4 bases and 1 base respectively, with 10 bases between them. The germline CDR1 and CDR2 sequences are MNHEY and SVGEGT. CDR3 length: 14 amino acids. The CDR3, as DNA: TGTGCCAGCAGTTCCGGGACCGGGAACACTGAAGCTTTCTTT. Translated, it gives CASSSGTGNTEAFF.

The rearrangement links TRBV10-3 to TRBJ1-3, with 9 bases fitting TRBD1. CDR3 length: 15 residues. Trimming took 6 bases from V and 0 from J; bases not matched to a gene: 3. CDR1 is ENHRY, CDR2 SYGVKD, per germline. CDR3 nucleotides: TGTGCCATCAGAGACAGGGGGGACTCTGGAAACACCATATATTTT. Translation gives CAIRDRGDSGNTIYF.

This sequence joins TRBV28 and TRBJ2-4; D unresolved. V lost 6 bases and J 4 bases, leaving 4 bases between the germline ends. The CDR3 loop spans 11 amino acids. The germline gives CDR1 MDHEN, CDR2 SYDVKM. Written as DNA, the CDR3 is TGTGCCAGCAGCCCAAAAAACATTCAGTACTTC. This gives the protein CASSPKNIQYF.

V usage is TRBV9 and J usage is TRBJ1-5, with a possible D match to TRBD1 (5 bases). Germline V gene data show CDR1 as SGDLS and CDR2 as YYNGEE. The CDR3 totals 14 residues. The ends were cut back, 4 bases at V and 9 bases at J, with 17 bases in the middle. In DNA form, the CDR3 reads TGTGCCAGCAGCCCTGGGGACTTGTGGTGGCCCCAGCATTTT. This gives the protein CASSPGDLWWPQHF.